What follows are 28 T cell receptor beta chains derived from one specimen sequenced in a study of cytomegalovirus exposure and HLA in healthy donors (dated by TCRdb to about 2017). Library preparation used the immunoSEQ multiplex PCR assay. A mixture of 60 forward primers for TCR Vbeta segments and 13 reverse primers for TCR Jbeta segments was used in the multiplex PCR. The source is immuneACCESS, and TCRdb retained only in-frame sequences with V and J called. Part of the clones is not carried over; for the studies checked, unresolved V genes explain less than half of this, and the remainder is unexplained. The sample table contains approximately 120,000 clones; only one count was recorded for roughly a tenth of them. Under 6% of the sample belongs to the ten largest clones. Sequenced material: PBMCs. These receptors were obtained from a woman between 18 and 29 years old in good health and CMV-seropositive.

This clone was counted between two and nine times. The chain recombines TRBV7-9 with TRBJ1-1; possible D gene TRBD1, 6 bases. Trimming stripped 10 bases from V and 1 base from J, with 13 bases between. Germline CDR1 is SEHNR and CDR2 is FQNEAQ (reference sequence). This CDR3 is 13 amino acids long. CDR3 amino acids: CATRTAENTEAFF. The CDR3 DNA is TGTGCCACAAGGACAGCTGAGAACACTGAAGCTTTCTTT.

This clone turned up a few times. With a far larger clone one base away, a read error is the likely cause. Other DNA sequences in the same sample also yield this CDR3. The genes are TRBV5-6 and TRBJ2-1, with TRBD2 as a possible D gene (6 bases). Germline CDR1 is SGHDT and CDR2 is YYEEEE. V lost 7 bases, J lost 9 bases, and 17 bases lay in between. This CDR3 contains 13 residues. The CDR3 here is CASSRLLAGEQFF. CDR3 DNA: TGTGCCAGCTCACGCTTACTAGCAGGTGAGCAGTTCTTC.

V usage is TRBV6-5 and J usage is TRBJ2-7; 9 nucleotides line up with TRBD2. V shed 10 bases, J shed 2 bases, and the junction held 6 bases outside the gene matches. The CDR3 runs to 13 residues. Germline V gene lookup returns CDR1 MNHEY and CDR2 SVGAGI. CDR3 nucleotides: TGTGCCAACCGACTAGCGGTGACCTACGAGCAGTACTTC. Its protein is CANRLAVTYEQYF.

The genes are TRBV18 and TRBJ2-5; the D gene is possibly TRBD2 (6 bases). Trimming shortened V by 3 bases and J by 3 bases, and 20 bases separated the two germline ends. Germline V CDR1 and CDR2: KGHSH, LQKENI. This CDR3 is 17 amino acids long. The CDR3 is CASSPLTTGTGEETQYF. DNA for the CDR3: TGTGCCAGCTCACCCCTAACTACTGGGACGGGAGAAGAGACCCAGTACTTC.

The rearrangement uses TRBV19 and TRBJ1-2; D possibly corresponds to TRBD1 (5 bases). Trimming removed 7 bases at V and 4 bases at J, with 19 bases between. This CDR3 has 15 residues. Germline-derived CDR1 and CDR2 are LNHDA and SQIVND (reference sequence). CDR3 loop: CASTAASTVVYGYTF. The CDR3 DNA sequence: TGTGCCAGTACCGCGGCTTCGACAGTCGTCTATGGCTACACCTTC. Based on the CDR3 plus reference TRBV19 and TRBJ1-2, the full variable domain is DGGITQSPKYLFRKEGQNVTLSCEQNLNHDAMYWYRQDPGQGLRLIYYSQIVNDFQKGDIAEGYSVSREKKESFPLTVTSAQKNPTAFYLCASTAASTVVYGYTFGSGTRLTVV.

V gene TRBV4-1 combines with J gene TRBJ2-7; 9 bases are shared with TRBD1. This CDR3 has 14 amino acids. CDR1 is MGHRA and CDR2 is YSYEKL in the germline V gene. V shed 2 bases, J shed 5 bases, and the junction held 4 bases outside the gene matches. CDR3 in amino acids: CASSQFWDRDEQYF. The CDR3 bases are TGCGCCAGCAGCCAATTTTGGGACAGGGACGAGCAGTACTTC.

This clone was seen more than once but under ten times. The gene calls are TRBV18 and TRBJ2-6; the D gene is possibly TRBD1 (6 bases). Per the germline V gene, CDR1 is KGHSH and CDR2 is LQKENI. The CDR3 has 15 residues. Trimming removed 3 bases at V and 3 bases at J, with 9 bases between. In nucleotides, the CDR3 is TGTGCCAGCTCACCGGCAGGGGTTGGGGCCAACGTCCTGACTTTC. As protein: CASSPAGVGANVLTF.

V is TRBV29-1 and J is TRBJ2-5; 9 bases are shared with TRBD2. Near its end, the DNA agrees better with TRBJ2-7, so the J call may be wrong. The CDR3 is 14 residues long. Germline V gene data show CDR1 as SQVTM and CDR2 as ANQGSEA. CDR3 region: CSVLAGEGIYEQYF. In DNA, the CDR3 is TGCAGCGTCTTAGCGGGAGAAGGGATTTACGAGCAGTACTTC.

This clone has more than one count but fewer than ten. The chain combines TRBV5-4 with TRBJ2-7, with a weak D call TRBD2 (6 bases). This CDR3 is built from 14 residues. Germline V gene sequence: CDR1 SGHNT, CDR2 YYREEE (reference sequence). Trimming took off 4 bases at V and 3 bases at J, with 14 bases between the two ends. DNA of the CDR3: TGTGCCAGCAGCCCCTACCCGGGGGACTACGAGCAGTACTTC. Protein: CASSPYPGDYEQYF.

This clone came up a few times. The gene calls are TRBV7-9 and TRBJ2-3; D ambiguous. The CDR3 loop spans 14 amino acids. Germline lookup yields CDR1 SEHNR and CDR2 FQNEAQ (reference sequence). V lost 2 bases, J lost 8 bases, and 14 bases lay in between. This CDR3 reads CASSLFASGATQYF. CDR3 DNA sequence: TGTGCCAGCAGCTTATTCGCGAGTGGAGCTACGCAGTATTTT. Filled out from reference TRBV7-9 and TRBJ2-3, the complete variable domain reads DTGVSQNPRHKITKRGQNVTFRCDPISEHNRLYWYRQTLGQGPEFLTYFQNEAQLEKSRLLSDRFSAERPKGSFSTLEIQRTEQGDSAMYLCASSLFASGATQYFGPGTRLTVL.

With regard to this clone: The sample carries other DNA sequences with the same CDR3. The CDR3 DNA sequence: TGTGCCAGCAGTCCCGAAGCGGGGGGGAGCTCCTACAATGAGCAGTTCTTC. Residues: CASSPEAGGSSYNEQFF. This rearrangement joins TRBV27 to TRBJ2-1; TRBD2 matches at 10 bases. The CDR3 is 17 amino acids. Trimming took 5 bases from V and 0 from J; bases not matched to a gene: 7. Germline V CDR1 and CDR2: MNHEY, SMNVEV (reference sequence).

The chain employs TRBV19 and TRBJ1-1; 7 nucleotides line up with TRBD1. Germline CDR1 LNHDA, CDR2 SQIVND (reference sequence). Trimming cost V 7 bases and J 7 bases; bases outside gene matches: 3. The CDR3 covers 11 residues. In DNA, the CDR3 is TGTGCCAGTATACAGGGGAGTGAAGCTTTCTTT. Translation gives CASIQGSEAFF. Using reference TRBV19 and TRBJ1-1 for the parts outside the CDR3, the full variable domain is DGGITQSPKYLFRKEGQNVTLSCEQNLNHDAMYWYRQDPGQGLRLIYYSQIVNDFQKGDIAEGYSVSREKKESFPLTVTSAQKNPTAFYLCASIQGSEAFFGQGTRLTVV.

This clone has only a few counts. The chain links TRBV4-1 to TRBJ1-2; TRBD1 might be the D (6 bases). Trimming pared 0 bases from V and 3 bases from J, leaving 14 bases between. This CDR3 is built from 16 residues. Looked up from germline, CDR1 is MGHRA and CDR2 is YSYEKL. CDR3 amino acids: CASSQDEAGDHYGYTF. CDR3 nucleotides: TGCGCCAGCAGCCAAGACGAAGCAGGGGATCACTATGGCTACACCTTC.

The rearrangement uses TRBV5-1 and TRBJ1-1, with 8 bases identical to TRBD1. V was pared by 3 bases and J by 4 bases, with 8 bases of the junction left unmatched. Germline CDR1 reads SGHRS; CDR2 reads YFSETQ. This CDR3 has 15 amino acids. This CDR3 reads CASSWETGGFTEAFF. The CDR3 coding sequence is TGCGCCAGCAGCTGGGAAACAGGGGGGTTCACTGAAGCTTTCTTT.

This clone was observed a handful of times. This chain joins TRBV18 and TRBJ2-2; no reliable D call. Germline lookup yields CDR1 KGHSH and CDR2 LQKENI. V was trimmed by 2 bases and J by 0 bases, leaving 10 bases between them. The CDR3 sequence is 16 residues long. CDR3 in DNA: TGTGCCAGCTCACCAGTAGGCGGAGCGAACACCGGGGAGCTGTTTTTT. This encodes CASSPVGGANTGELFF.

This clone was observed a handful of times. CDR3 sequence reads: CASSKLGTRAYEQYF. CDR3 nucleotides: TGTGCCAGCAGTAAACTCGGGACTAGAGCCTACGAGCAGTACTTC. The V call is TRBV9, the J call TRBJ2-7; 8 bases map to TRBD2. This CDR3 region has 15 residues. Germline V gene sequence: CDR1 SGDLS, CDR2 YYNGEE. V trimming: 5 bases; J trimming: 2 bases; junction bases outside the gene matches: 9.

The chain uses TRBV11-2 and TRBJ1-1; TRBD1 is a possible D gene (5 bases). V lost 4 bases and J lost 10, with 10 bases in between. The CDR3 runs 11 residues. Per the germline V gene, CDR1 is SGHAT and CDR2 is FQNNGV. CDR3 sequence reads: CASSSLGGAFF. DNA of the CDR3: TGTGCCAGCAGCTCTCTCGGGGGAGCTTTCTTT. The full variable domain, rest sourced from reference TRBV11-2 and TRBJ1-1, is EAGVAQSPRYKIIEKRQSVAFWCNPISGHATLYWYQQILGQGPKLLIQFQNNGVVDDSQLPKDRFSAERLKGVDSTLKIQPAKLEDSAVYLCASSSLGGAFFGQGTRLTVV.

The CDR3 DNA is TGCGCCAGCAGCCAGGGGACTAGCGTCTGGACCGGGGAGCTGTTTTTT. This gives the protein CASSQGTSVWTGELFF. The rearrangement joins TRBV4-1 to TRBJ2-2; 10 bases map to TRBD2. After removal of 3 bases from V and 5 bases from J, the junction contained 6 bases not matched to a gene. Germline V gene data show CDR1 as MGHRA and CDR2 as YSYEKL. The CDR3 loop spans 16 amino acids.

This clone was recorded a few times. V usage is TRBV27 and J usage is TRBJ2-2, with a possible D match to TRBD1 (7 bases). V dropped 5 bases and J dropped 6 bases, with 16 bases sitting between them. There are 15 residues in the CDR3. Germline assignment: CDR1 MNHEY and CDR2 SMNVEV (reference sequence). CDR3 region: CASSRWQGGSGELFF. DNA for the CDR3: TGTGCCAGCAGTAGGTGGCAGGGGGGTTCCGGGGAGCTGTTTTTT.

A word on this clone: The sample has other DNA sequences that encode this CDR3 too. J is TRBJ1-1 and V is TRBV4-1; TRBD1 might be the D (5 bases). CDR3 size: 13 residues. Germline CDR1 reads MGHRA; CDR2 reads YSYEKL. Trimming removed 4 bases at V and 7 bases at J, with 13 bases between. The DNA of the CDR3 is TGCGCCAGCAGCCTCCCAGACAGACGTGAAGCTTTCTTT. Translation gives CASSLPDRREAFF.

This clone appeared a few times. Other DNA sequences in this sample translate to the same CDR3. The chain carries TRBV28 and TRBJ2-7; a weak D match, TRBD2 (6 bases). V lost 4 bases, J lost 4 bases, and 11 bases lay in between. The germline V gene encodes CDR1 MDHEN and CDR2 SYDVKM. The CDR3 extends over 13 amino acids. CDR3 nucleotides: TGTGCCAGCAGTTGGGACTTAACATACGAGCAGTACTTC. It codes for CASSWDLTYEQYF.

This clone was seen more than once but under ten times. The J gene is TRBJ2-1, the V gene TRBV10-1; D is unclear. Per germline, CDR1 WNHNN and CDR2 SYGVQD (reference sequence). The CDR3 is 16 amino acids. V was trimmed by 3 bases and J by 6 bases, leaving 18 bases between them. CDR3 DNA sequence: TGCGCCAGCAGTGACCCAGTTGCTGGTTTTGGCAATGAGCAGTTCTTC. Residues: CASSDPVAGFGNEQFF.

This chain links TRBV19 with TRBJ2-7; perhaps TRBD1 as D (6 bases). V lost 3 bases, J lost 3 bases, and 18 bases lay in between. Germline V lookup: CDR1 LNHDA, CDR2 SQIVND (reference sequence). The CDR3 spans 16 residues. The CDR3 sequence: CASSIIRGTTIYEQYF. The CDR3 DNA is TGTGCCAGTAGTATTATTCGTGGGACAACCATCTACGAGCAGTACTTC.

The V gene is TRBV25-1, the J gene TRBJ2-2; TRBD2 matches at 8 bases. The CDR3 has 17 residues. Germline CDR1 reads MGHDK; CDR2 reads SYGVNS. J was trimmed by 6 bases and V by 8 bases; bases with no gene match: 17. The CDR3 spells CASRGGSGSTPPGELFF. CDR3 DNA: TGTGCCAGCCGAGGTGGAAGCGGGAGCACGCCTCCCGGGGAGCTGTTTTTT.

This clone was counted only a few times. The V call is TRBV11-3, the J call TRBJ2-2; 8 bases are a match to TRBD1. Losses at the gene ends were 1 base for V and 5 bases for J; bases not matched to a gene: 3. This CDR3 has 15 amino acids. Per the germline V gene, CDR1 is SGHNT and CDR2 is YENEEA. For the CDR3, the DNA is TGTGCCAGCAGCTTAGGGACAGGGAAAACCGGGGAGCTGTTTTTT. Its protein product is CASSLGTGKTGELFF.

J is TRBJ2-7 and V is TRBV5-1; a possible D gene is TRBD1 (5 bases). Germline-derived CDR1 and CDR2 are SGHRS and YFSETQ. The CDR3 is made up of 14 amino acids. V was pared by 0 bases and J by 4 bases, with 11 bases between. For the CDR3, the DNA is TGCGCCAGCAGCTTGGGTGGGGCTCCTTACGAGCAGTACTTC. Its translation: CASSLGGAPYEQYF. The full variable domain, its missing parts supplied by reference TRBV5-1 and TRBJ2-7, is KAGVTQTPRYLIKTRGQQVTLSCSPISGHRSVSWYQQTPGQGLQFLFEYFSETQRNKGNFPGRFSGRQFSNSRSEMNVSTLELGDSALYLCASSLGGAPYEQYFGPGTRLTVT.

This clone was observed a few times. The rearrangement links TRBV29-1 to TRBJ2-2; 10 bases line up with TRBD2. The CDR3 has 12 amino acids. The junction had 2 bases not matched to a gene; V was cut back by 6 bases and J by 7 bases. Germline CDR1 reads SQVTM; CDR2 reads ANQGSEA. The CDR3 region is CSVIAGGGELFF. For the CDR3, the DNA is TGCAGCGTCATAGCGGGAGGCGGGGAGCTGTTTTTT.

This clone has just a few counts. The V call is TRBV7-2, the J call TRBJ1-5; possible D gene TRBD1, 5 bases. This CDR3 is 14 amino acids long. Germline V gene sequence: CDR1 SGHTA, CDR2 FQGNSA. V was clipped by 2 bases and J by 5 bases, with 10 bases between them. CDR3 loop: CASSLMQGDQPQHF. As DNA, the CDR3 is TGTGCCAGCAGCTTAATGCAGGGCGATCAGCCCCAGCATTTT.